This T cell receptor (beta chain) came from a study of radiotherapy plus CTLA-4 blockade in lung cancer (dated by TCRdb to 2016 to 2018). For the wider study: Among enrolled patients, approximately 17% had an objective response and approximately 30% reached disease control. Paper-wide results and their limitations: After treatment with radiotherapy and ipilimumab, TCR clones that came from tumors expanded in the peripheral blood. Early dynamic changes in blood T cell clones, together with increased serum interferon-beta after radiation, were reported as the strongest predictors of response.

A word on this clone: Its binding antigen is unknown. No qualities accompany the bases; no much larger clone lies one base away.

The study tested focal radiation therapy combined with CTLA-4 blockade (ipilimumab) in patients with chemo-refractory metastatic non-small-cell lung cancer. Library creation used the immunoSEQ multiplex PCR assay. TCRdb retrieved this table from immuneACCESS and kept in-frame rearrangements only. Not all clones are present; in checked studies, unresolved V genes account for under half, and no reason is known for the remainder. The sample table holds about 64,000 clones, of which under 75% were seen once. About 9% of the sample is taken by the ten largest. Relative to germline, V is 4 bases shorter and J is 3 bases shorter, with 21 bases between their ends. From its cysteine to its phenylalanine, the CDR3 spans 17 amino acids. Only the CDR3 part of the read is kept: 51 bases, read in frame from the first base. From the germline V gene, CDR1 is MDHEN and CDR2 is SYDVKM.

The sequencing used peripheral blood, collected from a patient treated with radiotherapy plus ipilimumab. Recombination connected TRBV28 to TRBJ1-1, with the D gene not confidently named. This sequence was found in a human donor with non-small cell lung cancer whose response to radiotherapy plus ipilimumab could not be evaluated. The CDR3 protein is CASSSPGAGLPYTEAFF. The bases are TGTGCCAGCAGTTCCCCGGGTGCGGGCCTTCCTTACACTGAAGCTTTCTTT.